This T cell receptor beta chain was obtained from a study of control samples from healthy donors and cancer patients. The method was immunoSEQ multiplex PCR; TCRdb's version includes in-frame clones alone and lacks a portion of them. Of 170,000 or so clones listed, about 93% are singletons. This clone was picked up one time. There are 17 residues in the CDR3. Per germline, CDR1 KGHSH and CDR2 LQKENI. V lost 0 bases, J lost 4 bases, and 9 bases stayed unmatched. The sequence was collected from a man aged 18 to 35 in good health. The rearrangement links TRBV18 to TRBJ2-3, with TRBD2 matching over 8 bases. Sequenced input: blood. Here the CDR3 DNA reads TGTGCCAGCTCACCACCGTCACGGGGGGGCCTGTCAGATACGCAGTATTTT. Translated: CASSPPSRGGLSDTQYF.